The clone carrying this T cell receptor (beta chain) was observed once. The antigen is undetermined. The CDR3 runs to 15 residues. Germline V lookup: CDR1 MGHRA, CDR2 YSYEKL. V shed 3 bases and J 8 bases; nucleotides not matched to a gene: 4. This sample is drawn from a study of human thymus T cells. General study points: A high degree of thymic repertoire overlap among unrelated individuals was reported in related research. What appeared biased in thymic and blood repertoires was the usage of V and J genes.

Resections that were taken during corrective heart surgery supplied the thymus tissue. Infants, healthy and Finnish, who were having corrective surgery for congenital heart defects served as donors. Measured with immunoSEQ multiplex PCR; TCRdb has only the in-frame clones, and not every one. The data show about 130,000 clones, just under 95% seen once. The V call is TRBV4-1, the J call TRBJ1-6, with TRBD1 matching 10 bases. This TCR was sampled from a boy younger than two with a congenital heart defect but otherwise immunologically healthy. Material: thymus tissue. The CDR3 loop reads CASSQGDRGHSPLHF. The DNA of the CDR3 is TGCGCCAGCAGCCAGGGGGACAGGGGACATTCACCCCTCCACTTT.